Below, 5 T cell receptor beta chains from the same sample are listed, as sequenced in a study of shared clonotypes between healthy human individuals. This table comes from immunoSEQ multiplex PCR, and its TCRdb copy is limited to in-frame clones, with some not included. The sample lists some 1.5 million clones, roughly 95% occurring once. Material: naive CD4+ T cells sorted from blood. The subset denotes: CD45RA+ positively selected. The receptor source for this set is a man aged 30 to 45 in good health.

This clone has more than one count but fewer than ten. This rearrangement joins TRBV25-1 to TRBJ1-3, with D hard to call. This CDR3 has 15 amino acids. Germline assignment: CDR1 MGHDK and CDR2 SYGVNS. The germline V and J ends were trimmed by 3 bases and 3 bases, with 12 bases remaining between them. In DNA form, the CDR3 reads TGTGCCAGCAGTGACACAGTGTCGATTGGAAACACCATATATTTT. This sequence encodes CASSDTVSIGNTIYF.

The chain links TRBV5-4 to TRBJ2-1; TRBD1 aligns across 9 bases. The germline gives CDR1 SGHNT, CDR2 YYREEE (reference sequence). The V and J ends lost 3 bases and 8 bases, in that order; junction bases with no gene match: 9. This CDR3 comprises 15 residues. The CDR3 region has the DNA TGTGCCAGCAGCTACCCCGGGGACAGGGTCCATGAGCAGTTCTTC. It is translated as CASSYPGDRVHEQFF.

This chain connects TRBV5-1 to TRBJ2-5; no definite D call. Germline assignment: CDR1 SGHRS and CDR2 YFSETQ. V was clipped by 3 bases and J by 5 bases, with 8 bases between them. The CDR3 length is 12 residues. CDR3 sequence: CASSSEWETQYF. CDR3 nucleotide sequence: TGCGCCAGCAGCTCAGAATGGGAGACCCAGTACTTC.

The chain recombines TRBV27 with TRBJ2-4; TRBD2 matches at 10 bases. The CDR3 sequence is 18 residues long. From germline, CDR1 is MNHEY and CDR2 SMNVEV (reference sequence). V lost 6 bases and J lost 1; bases outside the gene matches: 12. The DNA of the CDR3 is TGTGCCAGCAGCCCCGGATTAGCGGGAGGTTTGGCCAAAAACATTCAGTACTTC. It is translated as CASSPGLAGGLAKNIQYF.

J is TRBJ2-7 and V is TRBV7-6; D is possibly TRBD2 (6 bases). V lost 5 bases, J lost 6 bases, and 17 bases lay in between. The germline V gene has CDR1 SGHVS and CDR2 FNYEAQ. CDR3 size: 14 residues. CDR3 region: CASSRRDSGGEQYF. The DNA for the CDR3 is TGTGCCAGCAGCAGGAGGGACTCCGGGGGCGAGCAGTACTTC.